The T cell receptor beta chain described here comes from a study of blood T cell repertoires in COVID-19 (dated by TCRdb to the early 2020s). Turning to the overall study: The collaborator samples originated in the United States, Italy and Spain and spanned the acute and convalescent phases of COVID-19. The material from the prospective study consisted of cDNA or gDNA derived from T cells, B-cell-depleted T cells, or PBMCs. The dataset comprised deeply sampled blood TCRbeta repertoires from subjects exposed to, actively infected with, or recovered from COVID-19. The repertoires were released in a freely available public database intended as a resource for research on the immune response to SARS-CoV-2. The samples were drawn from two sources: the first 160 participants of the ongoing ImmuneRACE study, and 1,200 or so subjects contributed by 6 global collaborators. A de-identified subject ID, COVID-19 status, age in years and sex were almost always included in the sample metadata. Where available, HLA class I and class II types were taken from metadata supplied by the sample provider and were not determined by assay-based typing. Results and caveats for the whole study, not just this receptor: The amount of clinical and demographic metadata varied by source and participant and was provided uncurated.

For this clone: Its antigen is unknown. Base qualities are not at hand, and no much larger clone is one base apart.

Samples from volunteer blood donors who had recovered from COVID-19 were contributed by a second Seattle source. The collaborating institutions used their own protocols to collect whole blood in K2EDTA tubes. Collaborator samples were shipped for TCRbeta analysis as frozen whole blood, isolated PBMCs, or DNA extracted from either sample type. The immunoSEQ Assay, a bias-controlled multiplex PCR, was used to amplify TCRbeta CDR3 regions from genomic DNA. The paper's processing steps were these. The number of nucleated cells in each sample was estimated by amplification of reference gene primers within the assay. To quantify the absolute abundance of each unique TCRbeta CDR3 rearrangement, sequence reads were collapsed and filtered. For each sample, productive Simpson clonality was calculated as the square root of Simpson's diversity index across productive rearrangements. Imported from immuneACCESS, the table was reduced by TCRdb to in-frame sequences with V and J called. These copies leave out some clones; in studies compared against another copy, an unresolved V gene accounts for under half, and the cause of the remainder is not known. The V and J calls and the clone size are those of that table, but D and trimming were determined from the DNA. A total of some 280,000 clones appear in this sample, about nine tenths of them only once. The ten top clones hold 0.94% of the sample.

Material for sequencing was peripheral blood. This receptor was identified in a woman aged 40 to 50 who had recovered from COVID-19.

The base sequence is TGTGCCAGCAGTCGACCGGGAGCGCGGCCAGGGGATACGCAGTATTTT. The encoded protein is CASSRPGARPGDTQYF. This chain is built from TRBV5-6 and TRBJ2-3; the D gene is perhaps TRBD2, on 6 matching bases. The trim is 5 bases for V and 6 bases for J, with a gap of 22 bases between the germline ends. Its CDR3 holds 16 amino acids, cysteine through phenylalanine. Just CDR3 DNA is preserved here, 48 bases in frame from base 1. CDR1 and CDR2, per the germline V gene, are SGHDT and YYEEEE.